This T cell receptor (beta chain) was sequenced in a study of blood T cell repertoires in COVID-19. Across the whole study: The origin of the acute and convalescent COVID-19 samples was the United States, Italy and Spain. T cells, B-cell-depleted T cells, or PBMCs provided the cDNA or gDNA that served as material.

As handled by the study authors: Estimation of nucleated cell counts relied on the amplification of reference gene primers. Measured with immunoSEQ multiplex PCR; TCRdb has only the in-frame clones, and not every one. That table supplies the V and J calls and clone size; D and trimming were determined from the DNA. The repertoire holds tens of thousands of clones, around 77% seen once, with about 2.2% in the top ten. The germline V gene encodes CDR1 SGHNT and CDR2 YYREEE (reference sequence). Trimming removed 2 bases from V and 7 bases from J, with 6 bases in between. CDR3 length equals 12 residues. This receptor was identified in a man between 65 and 80 years old with COVID-19, enrolled during active disease. The V gene is TRBV5-4, the J gene TRBJ1-4; no definite D call. Sequenced: peripheral blood. CDR3 bases: TGTGCCAGCAGCTTTGGGAGTGAAAAACTGTTTTTT. It codes for CASSFGSEKLFF. Complete variable domain (other parts from reference TRBV5-4 and TRBJ1-4): ETGVTQSPTHLIKTRGQQVTLRCSSQSGHNTVSWYQQALGQGPQFIFQYYREEENGRGNFPPRFSGLQFPNYSSELNVNALELDDSALYLCASSFGSEKLFFGSGTQLSVL.